This T cell receptor (beta chain) comes out of a study of blood T cell repertoires in COVID-19. Study as a whole: Donors in the United States, Italy and Spain gave samples during acute or convalescent COVID-19. T cells, B-cell-depleted T cells, or PBMCs supplied cDNA or gDNA.

Under the authors' procedure: Amplified reference gene primers provided the basis for estimating nucleated cell counts. TCRdb's copy holds only in-frame clones and misses some; the assay was immunoSEQ multiplex PCR. V, J and clone size derive from that table, while D and trimming were established from the DNA sequence. The data hold about 240,000 clones, with 82% observed a single time. V trimming: 5 bases; J trimming: 2 bases; junction bases outside the gene matches: 10. The CDR3 has 16 amino acids. CDR1 is SNHLY, CDR2 FYNNEI, per germline. Sequenced sample: peripheral blood. The genes are TRBV2 and TRBJ2-7, with 9 bases identical to TRBD2. The TCR was taken from a woman aged 60-75 years with active or convalescent COVID-19. CDR3 sequence (DNA): TGTGCCAGCAGTTTGGAAGGAGGCGGGGGGGCCTACGAGCAGTACTTC. Translating gives CASSLEGGGGAYEQYF. Using reference TRBV2 and TRBJ2-7 for the parts outside the CDR3, the full variable domain is EPEVTQTPSHQVTQMGQEVILRCVPISNHLYFYWYRQILGQKVEFLVSFYNNEISEKSEIFDDQFSVERPDGSNFTLKIRSTKLEDSAMYFCASSLEGGGGAYEQYFGPGTRLTVT.